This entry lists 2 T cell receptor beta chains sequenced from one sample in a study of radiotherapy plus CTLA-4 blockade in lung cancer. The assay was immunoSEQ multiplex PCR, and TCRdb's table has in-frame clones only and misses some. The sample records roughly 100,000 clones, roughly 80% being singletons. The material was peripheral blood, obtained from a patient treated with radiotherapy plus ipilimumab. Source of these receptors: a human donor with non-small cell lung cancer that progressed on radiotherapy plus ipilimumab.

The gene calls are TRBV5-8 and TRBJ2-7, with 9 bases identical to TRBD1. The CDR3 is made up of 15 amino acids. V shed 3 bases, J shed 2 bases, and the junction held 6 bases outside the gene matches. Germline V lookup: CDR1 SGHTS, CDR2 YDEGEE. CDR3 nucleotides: TGTGCCAGCAGCTCGAAAGGACAGGGGACCTACGAGCAGTACTTC. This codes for CASSSKGQGTYEQYF.

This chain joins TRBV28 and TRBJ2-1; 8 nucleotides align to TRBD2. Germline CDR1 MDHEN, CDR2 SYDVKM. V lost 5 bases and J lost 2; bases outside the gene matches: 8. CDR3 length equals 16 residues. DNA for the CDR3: TGTGCCAGCAGTCCCCTGCCGGGAGGGACCTACAATGAGCAGTTCTTC. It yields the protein CASSPLPGGTYNEQFF.